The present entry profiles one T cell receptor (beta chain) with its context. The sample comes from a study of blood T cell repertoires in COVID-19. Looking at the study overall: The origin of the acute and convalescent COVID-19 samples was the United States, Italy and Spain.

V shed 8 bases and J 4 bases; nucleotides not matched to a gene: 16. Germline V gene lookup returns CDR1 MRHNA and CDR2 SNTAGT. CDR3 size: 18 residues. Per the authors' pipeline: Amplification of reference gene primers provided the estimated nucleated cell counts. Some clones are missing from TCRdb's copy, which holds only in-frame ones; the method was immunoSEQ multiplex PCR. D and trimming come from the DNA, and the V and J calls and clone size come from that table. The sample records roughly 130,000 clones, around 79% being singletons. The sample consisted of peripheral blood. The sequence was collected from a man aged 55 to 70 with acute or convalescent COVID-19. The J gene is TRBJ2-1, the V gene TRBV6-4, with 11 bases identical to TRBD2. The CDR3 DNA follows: TGTGCCAGCTCACGACGGCTAGCGGGAGGTTTGACTTACAATGAGCAGTTCTTC. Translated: CASSRRLAGGLTYNEQFF.